The T cell receptor beta chain under discussion was sequenced for a study of blood T cell repertoires in COVID-19. Study summary: Researchers got acute and convalescent COVID-19 samples from the United States, Italy and Spain.

Authors' data handling: Researchers report that nucleated cell counts were estimated from reference gene primer amplification. The method was immunoSEQ multiplex PCR; TCRdb's version includes in-frame clones alone and lacks a portion of them. Clone size and the V and J calls come from that table; the DNA yielded D and trimming. The sample includes about 210,000 clones, 70% to 90% seen only once; the top ten take approximately 8%. The J segment lost 9 bases and the V segment lost 1 base, leaving 8 bases of the junction unmatched. The CDR3 loop spans 15 amino acids. Germline CDR1 is SGHKS and CDR2 is YYEKEE (reference sequence).

This clonotype was sampled from a woman aged 50 to 60 with active or convalescent COVID-19. V usage is TRBV5-5 and J usage is TRBJ2-2, with 8 positions matching TRBD1. Source material: peripheral blood. Written as DNA, the CDR3 is TGTGCCAGCAGCTTGAGACAGGGGACAGTCAGGGAGCTGTTTTTT. It codes for CASSLRQGTVRELFF. Combining the CDR3 with reference TRBV5-5 and TRBJ2-2 gives the whole variable domain DAGVTQSPTHLIKTRGQQVTLRCSPISGHKSVSWYQQVLGQGPQFIFQYYEKEERGRGNFPDRFSARQFPNYSSELNVNALLLGDSALYLCASSLRQGTVRELFFGEGSRLTVL.